The TCR beta chain under discussion was sequenced for a study of early T cells in non-severe SARS-CoV-2 infection (dated by TCRdb to the early 2020s). Notes on the research overall: Because TCR sequencing was done on bulk RNA from unsorted whole blood, the alpha and beta chains could not be paired.

The library was obtained by 5' RACE. Reads for this sample came from a NextSeq 500. In the TCR library protocol, unique molecular identifiers were attached to individual cDNA molecules to correct for PCR bias and sequencing error. Sequencing covered both TCR alpha and beta chains, and within each sample the abundances of alpha and beta sequences were tightly co-correlated. The published analysis was carried out like this. V gene, J gene and CDR3 annotation of TCR sequences was performed with Decombinator V4. Expanded TCRs were defined as changing significantly between any two time points under a Poisson model with p below 0.0001. Abundances of TCRs were expressed as counts per million after normalisation to the total number of TCRs sequenced in each sample. MAIT TCRs were defined by TRAV1-2 paired with TRAJ12, TRAJ20 or TRAJ33, and iNKT TCRs by TRAV10 paired with TRAJ18. A search of VDJdb, accessed on 1 November 2021, was run for TCRs annotated to CMV, EBV and SARS-CoV-2, with TCRs annotated for multiple antigens excluded. TCRdb itself trimmed the public reads at Q25 with fastp, ran MiXCR and retained productive beta chains. A single entry per CDR3 protein holds the most common genes and DNA from its merged rows. TCRdb assigned the V and J calls; the authors' analysis was not used. This sample is represented by around 71,000 distinct CDR3 sequences; roughly 10% of them were singletons. Roughly 16% of the sample is taken by the ten largest.

The CDR3 holds 16 amino acids from the cysteine to the phenylalanine. Of all the DNA, just the CDR3 is kept, 48 bases in frame from base 1. V is reduced by 8 bases and J by 0 bases, leaving a spacing of 20 bases between them. Sequences MNHEY (CDR1) and SVGEGT (CDR2) are obtained from the germline V gene. Set within a cohort of healthcare workers in London, UK, this nested case-control study involved weekly PCR testing of nasopharyngeal swabs along with blood sampling. Healthcare workers were recruited between 23 and 31 March 2020, during the week of the UK lockdown, and were followed weekly for up to 16 weeks. A few counts support this clonotype. Its antigen is currently not known. No much larger clonotype is one base removed from it; base qualities were not supplied. The full study reports these points: VDJdb matching was skewed toward anti-spike CD8 responses and likely underestimated virus-specific expansions by missing private and CD4 specificities.

The sequences come from whole blood, collected at baseline. This receptor chain uses TRBV6-2 or TRBV6-3 and TRBJ2-7, with no D gene named confidently. This clonotype was sampled from an adult who was a healthcare worker with PCR-confirmed SARS-CoV-2 infection or an uninfected control (not recorded which). The CDR3 region: CASGRLLGSSSYEQYF. The sequenced DNA is TGTGCCAGCGGACGACTCTTGGGTTCGAGCTCCTACGAGCAGTACTTC.